This TCR beta chain was captured in a study of T cell repertoires in cytomegalovirus infection. In TCRdb, the reads were re-called with MiXCR into one record per CDR3 protein. This table holds 65,000 to 90,000 distinct CDR3 sequences, roughly 3.6% found once. This clonotype was picked up many times. V was trimmed by 4 bases and J by 3 bases, leaving 19 bases between them. Per the germline V gene, CDR1 is SGHVS and CDR2 is FQNEAQ. The CDR3 sequence is 17 residues long. The sample was PBMCs. The sequence was obtained from a human donor in good health (CMV status not recorded). Some clones in this sample may be carry-over from other donors' samples. The chain combines TRBV7-8 with TRBJ1-5, with D uncertain. CDR3 residues: CASSSSTILKPNQPQHF. The CDR3 nucleotides read TGTGCCAGCAGCTCGTCGACAATCCTAAAACCCAATCAGCCCCAGCATTTT.